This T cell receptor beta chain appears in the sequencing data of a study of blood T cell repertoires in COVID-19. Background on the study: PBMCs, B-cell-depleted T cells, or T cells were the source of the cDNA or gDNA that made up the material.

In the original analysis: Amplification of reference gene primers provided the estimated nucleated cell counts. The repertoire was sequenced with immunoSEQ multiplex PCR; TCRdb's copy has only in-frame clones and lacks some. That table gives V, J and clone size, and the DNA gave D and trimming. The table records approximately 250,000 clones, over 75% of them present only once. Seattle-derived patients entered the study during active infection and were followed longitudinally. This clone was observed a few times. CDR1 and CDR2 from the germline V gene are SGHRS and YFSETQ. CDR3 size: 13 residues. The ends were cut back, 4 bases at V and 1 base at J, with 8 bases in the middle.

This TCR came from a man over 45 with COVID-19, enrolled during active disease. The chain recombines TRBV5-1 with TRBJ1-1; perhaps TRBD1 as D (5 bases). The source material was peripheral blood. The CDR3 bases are TGCGCCAGCAGCCCGGACAAGAACACTGAAGCTTTCTTT. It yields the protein CASSPDKNTEAFF.